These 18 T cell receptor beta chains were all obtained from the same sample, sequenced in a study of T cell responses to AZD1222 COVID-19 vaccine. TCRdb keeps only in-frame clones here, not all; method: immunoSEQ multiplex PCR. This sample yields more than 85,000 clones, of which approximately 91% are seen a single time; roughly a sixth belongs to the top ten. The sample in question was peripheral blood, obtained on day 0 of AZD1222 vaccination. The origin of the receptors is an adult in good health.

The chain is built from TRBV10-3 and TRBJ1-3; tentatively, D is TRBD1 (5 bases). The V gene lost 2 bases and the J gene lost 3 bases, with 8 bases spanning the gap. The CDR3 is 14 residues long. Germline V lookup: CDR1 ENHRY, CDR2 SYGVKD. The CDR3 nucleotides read TGTGCCATCAGTGAGGGGGGGATTGGAAACACCATATATTTT. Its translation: CAISEGGIGNTIYF.

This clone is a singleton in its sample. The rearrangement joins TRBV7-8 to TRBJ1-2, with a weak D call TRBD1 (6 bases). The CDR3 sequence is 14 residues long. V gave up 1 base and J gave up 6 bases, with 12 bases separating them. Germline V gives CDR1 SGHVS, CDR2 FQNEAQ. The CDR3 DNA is TGTGCCAGCAGCTTAGGGAGGGGGAGGGATGGCTACACCTTC. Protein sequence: CASSLGRGRDGYTF.

CDR3 sequence: CASTGNWGEKLFF. The CDR3 bases are TGTGCCAGCACCGGGAATTGGGGTGAAAAACTGTTTTTT. The chain has TRBV7-2 and TRBJ1-4; D unclear. The germline V and J ends were trimmed by 7 bases and 7 bases, with 13 bases remaining between them. There are 13 residues in the CDR3. Germline CDR1 reads SGHTA; CDR2 reads FQGNSA. Based on the CDR3 plus reference TRBV7-2 and TRBJ1-4, the full variable domain is GAGVSQSPSNKVTEKGKDVELRCDPISGHTALYWYRQSLGQGLEFLIYFQGNSAPDKSGLPSDRFSAERTGGSVSTLTIQRTQQEDSAVYLCASTGNWGEKLFFGSGTQLSVL.

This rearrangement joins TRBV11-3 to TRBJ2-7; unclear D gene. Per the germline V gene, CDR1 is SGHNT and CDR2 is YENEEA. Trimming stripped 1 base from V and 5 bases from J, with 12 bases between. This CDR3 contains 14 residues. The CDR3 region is CASSLGGSRHEQYF. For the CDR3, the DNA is TGTGCCAGCAGCTTAGGAGGCAGTAGGCACGAGCAGTACTTC.

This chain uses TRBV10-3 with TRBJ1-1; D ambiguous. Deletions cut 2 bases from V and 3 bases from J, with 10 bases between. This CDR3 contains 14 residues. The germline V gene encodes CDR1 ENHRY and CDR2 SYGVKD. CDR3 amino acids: CAISEVFRDTEAFF. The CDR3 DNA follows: TGTGCCATCAGTGAGGTCTTTAGGGACACTGAAGCTTTCTTT.

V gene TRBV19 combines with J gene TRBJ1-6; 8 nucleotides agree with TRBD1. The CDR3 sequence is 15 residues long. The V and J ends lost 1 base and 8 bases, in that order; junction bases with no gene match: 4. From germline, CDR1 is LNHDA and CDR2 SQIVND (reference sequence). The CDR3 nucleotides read TGTGCCAGTAGTATAGTCGGACAGGGACATTCACCCCTCCACTTT. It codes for CASSIVGQGHSPLHF.

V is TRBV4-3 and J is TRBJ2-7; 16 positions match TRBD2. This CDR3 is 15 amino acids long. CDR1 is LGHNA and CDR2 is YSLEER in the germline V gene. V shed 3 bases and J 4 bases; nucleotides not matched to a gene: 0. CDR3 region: CASSQGLAGGYEQYF. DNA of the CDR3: TGCGCCAGCAGCCAGGGACTAGCGGGGGGGTACGAGCAGTACTTC.

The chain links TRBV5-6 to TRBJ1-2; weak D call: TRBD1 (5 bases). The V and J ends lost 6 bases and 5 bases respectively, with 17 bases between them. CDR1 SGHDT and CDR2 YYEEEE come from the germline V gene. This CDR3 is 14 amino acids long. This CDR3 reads CASTPEGRQYGYTF. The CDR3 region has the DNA TGTGCCAGCACCCCCGAGGGGCGGCAGTATGGCTACACCTTC.

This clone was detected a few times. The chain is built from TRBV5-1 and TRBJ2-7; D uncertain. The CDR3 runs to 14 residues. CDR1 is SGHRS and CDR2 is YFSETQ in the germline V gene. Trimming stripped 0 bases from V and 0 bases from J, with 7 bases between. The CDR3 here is CASSLVGISYEQYF. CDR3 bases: TGCGCCAGCAGCTTGGTGGGAATCTCCTACGAGCAGTACTTC.

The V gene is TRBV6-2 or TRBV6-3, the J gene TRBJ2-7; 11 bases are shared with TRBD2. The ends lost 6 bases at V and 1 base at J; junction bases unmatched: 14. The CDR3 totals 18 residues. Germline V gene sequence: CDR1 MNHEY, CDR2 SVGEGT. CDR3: CASSRPELAGGLSYEQYF. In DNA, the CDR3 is TGTGCCAGCAGCCGCCCCGAGCTAGCGGGGGGCCTTTCCTACGAGCAGTACTTC.

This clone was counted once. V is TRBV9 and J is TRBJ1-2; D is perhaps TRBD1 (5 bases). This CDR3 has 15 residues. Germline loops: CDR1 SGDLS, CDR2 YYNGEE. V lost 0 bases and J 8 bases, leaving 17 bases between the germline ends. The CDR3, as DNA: TGTGCCAGCAGCGTAGGACTTCGGGACCCCGGAGGCTACACCTTC. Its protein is CASSVGLRDPGGYTF.

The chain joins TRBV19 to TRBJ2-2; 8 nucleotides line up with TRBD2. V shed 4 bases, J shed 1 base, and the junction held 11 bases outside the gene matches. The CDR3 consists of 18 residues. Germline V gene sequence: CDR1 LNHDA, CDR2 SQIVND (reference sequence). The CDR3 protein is CASSREAPGLGNTGELFF. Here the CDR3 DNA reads TGTGCCAGTAGTAGGGAGGCCCCGGGACTAGGGAACACCGGGGAGCTGTTTTTT. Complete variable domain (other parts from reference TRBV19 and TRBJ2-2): DGGITQSPKYLFRKEGQNVTLSCEQNLNHDAMYWYRQDPGQGLRLIYYSQIVNDFQKGDIAEGYSVSREKKESFPLTVTSAQKNPTAFYLCASSREAPGLGNTGELFFGEGSRLTVL.

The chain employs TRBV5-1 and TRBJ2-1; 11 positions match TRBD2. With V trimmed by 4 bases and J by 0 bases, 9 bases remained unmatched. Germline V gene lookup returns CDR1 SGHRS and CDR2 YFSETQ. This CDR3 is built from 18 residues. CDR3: CASSPQTSGRGSYNEQFF. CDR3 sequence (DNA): TGCGCCAGCAGCCCCCAAACTAGCGGGAGAGGCTCCTACAATGAGCAGTTCTTC.

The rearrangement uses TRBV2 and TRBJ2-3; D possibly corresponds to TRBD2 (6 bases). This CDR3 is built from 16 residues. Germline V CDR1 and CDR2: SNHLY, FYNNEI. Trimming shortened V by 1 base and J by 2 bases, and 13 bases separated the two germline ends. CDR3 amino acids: CASSEGVGRNTDTQYF. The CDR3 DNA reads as TGTGCCAGCAGTGAAGGGGTAGGGAGGAACACAGATACGCAGTATTTT.

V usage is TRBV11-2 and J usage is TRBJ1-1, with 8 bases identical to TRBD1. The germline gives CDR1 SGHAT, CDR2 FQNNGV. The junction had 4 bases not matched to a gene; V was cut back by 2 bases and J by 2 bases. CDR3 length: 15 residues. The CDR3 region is CASSLRAGGNTEAFF. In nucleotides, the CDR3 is TGTGCCAGCAGCTTACGGGCAGGGGGCAACACTGAAGCTTTCTTT.

Written as DNA, the CDR3 is TGTGCCAGCAGTGGTTACTACGAGCAGTACTTC. Protein sequence: CASSGYYEQYF. This chain uses TRBV2 with TRBJ2-7; D unclear. The germline CDR1 and CDR2 sequences are SNHLY and FYNNEI. This CDR3 contains 11 residues. V lost 4 bases and J lost 3, with 4 bases in between.

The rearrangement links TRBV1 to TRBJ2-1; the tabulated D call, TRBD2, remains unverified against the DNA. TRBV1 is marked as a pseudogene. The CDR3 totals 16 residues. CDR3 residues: CTSSQDLVFSYNEQFF. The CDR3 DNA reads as TGCACCAGCAGCCAAGACTTAGTCTTCTCCTACAATGAGCAGTTCTTC.

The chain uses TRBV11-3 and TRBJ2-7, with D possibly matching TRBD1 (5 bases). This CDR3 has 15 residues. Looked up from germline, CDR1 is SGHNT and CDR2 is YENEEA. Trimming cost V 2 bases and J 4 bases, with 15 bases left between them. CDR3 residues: CASSLHQGITYEQYF. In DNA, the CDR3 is TGTGCCAGCAGCTTACACCAGGGTATCACATACGAGCAGTACTTC.